This TCR beta chain was found in a study of patients and donors after allogeneic stem cell transplantation. TCRdb re-called the RT-PCR reads with MiXCR, one entry per CDR3 protein. The sample includes over 130,000 distinct CDR3 sequences, about 40% of them seen just once. Germline CDR1 reads MGHDK; CDR2 reads SYGVNS. This CDR3 region has 15 residues. V gave up 0 bases and J gave up 10 bases, with 13 bases separating them. This clonotype was seen at least ten times. The chain recombines TRBV25-1 with TRBJ1-6; weak D call: TRBD1 (6 bases). Sequences were obtained from blood, either unsorted or a sorted T cell fraction (not recorded which). The TCR sequence derives from a human donor who was either an allogeneic HSCT recipient or a stem cell or donor lymphocyte infusion donor (not recorded which). It is not recorded whose cells these are; they may come from a transplant donor. Here the CDR3 DNA reads TGTGCCAGCAGTGAATATGGGGGGGCTGGCTCACCCCTCCACTTT. It specifies CASSEYGGAGSPLHF.